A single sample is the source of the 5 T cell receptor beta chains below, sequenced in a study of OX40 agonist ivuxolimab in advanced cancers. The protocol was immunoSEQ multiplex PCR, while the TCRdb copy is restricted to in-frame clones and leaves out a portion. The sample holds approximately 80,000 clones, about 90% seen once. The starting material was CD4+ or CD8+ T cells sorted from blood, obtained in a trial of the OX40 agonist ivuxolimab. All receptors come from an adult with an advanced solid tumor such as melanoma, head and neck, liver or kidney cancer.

The CDR3 coding sequence is TGTGCCAGCAGCGTCGCGGGACAGCAAAAAGAGACCCAGTACTTC. Translation: CASSVAGQQKETQYF. This chain links TRBV9 with TRBJ2-5, with D possibly matching TRBD1 (7 bases). Germline lookup yields CDR1 SGDLS and CDR2 YYNGEE. V dropped 2 bases and J dropped 3 bases, with 14 bases sitting between them. The CDR3 is 15 amino acids.

The CDR3 DNA is TGTGCCAGCAGTTTTGAGATAAACAATCAGCCCCAGCATTTT. The encoded protein is CASSFEINNQPQHF. The genes are TRBV28 and TRBJ1-5; unclear D gene. Between the trimmed V and J ends, which lost 3 bases and 3 bases, there was a span of 9 bases. From germline, CDR1 is MDHEN and CDR2 SYDVKM. The CDR3 spans 14 residues.

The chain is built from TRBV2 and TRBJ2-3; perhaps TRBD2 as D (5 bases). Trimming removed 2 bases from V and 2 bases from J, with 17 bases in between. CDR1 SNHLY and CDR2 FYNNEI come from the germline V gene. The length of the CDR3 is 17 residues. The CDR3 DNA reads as TGTGCCAGCAGTGAACTTGCTCTTTTCGGGAACACAGATACGCAGTATTTT. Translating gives CASSELALFGNTDTQYF. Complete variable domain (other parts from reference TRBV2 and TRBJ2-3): EPEVTQTPSHQVTQMGQEVILRCVPISNHLYFYWYRQILGQKVEFLVSFYNNEISEKSEIFDDQFSVERPDGSNFTLKIRSTKLEDSAMYFCASSELALFGNTDTQYFGPGTRLTVL.

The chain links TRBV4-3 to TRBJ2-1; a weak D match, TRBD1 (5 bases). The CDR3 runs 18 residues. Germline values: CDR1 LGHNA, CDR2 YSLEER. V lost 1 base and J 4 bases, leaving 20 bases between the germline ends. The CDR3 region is CASSQVIAEGRAYNEQFF. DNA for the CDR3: TGCGCCAGCAGCCAAGTTATCGCCGAAGGCAGGGCGTACAATGAGCAGTTCTTC.

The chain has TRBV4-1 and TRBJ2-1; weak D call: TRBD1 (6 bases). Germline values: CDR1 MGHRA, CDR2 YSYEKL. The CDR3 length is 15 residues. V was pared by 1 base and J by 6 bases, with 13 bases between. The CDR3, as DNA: TGCGCCAGCAGCCAAGTTGGGGGCCTCGCCAATGAGCAGTTCTTC. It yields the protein CASSQVGGLANEQFF.